These 15 T cell receptor beta chains were all obtained from the same sample, sequenced in a study of shared clonotypes between healthy human individuals. Assay: immunoSEQ multiplex PCR; the TCRdb copy retains only in-frame clones and omits some. The table shows fewer than 650,000 clones, with around 80% occurring only once. The sequencing sample was made of PBMCs. Every receptor here comes from a woman in her 40s in good health. Some clones in this sample may be carry-over from other donors' samples.

V gene TRBV7-2 combines with J gene TRBJ2-2; 10 bases match TRBD2. Germline values: CDR1 SGHTA, CDR2 FQGNSA. The length of the CDR3 is 18 residues. V lost 0 bases to trimming and J lost 6 bases; unmatched junction nucleotides: 10. The CDR3 region is CASSLAPAGGNVPGELFF. Written as DNA, the CDR3 is TGTGCCAGCAGCTTAGCCCCAGCGGGGGGGAACGTACCCGGGGAGCTGTTTTTT.

The gene calls are TRBV19 and TRBJ1-1; possibly TRBD1 for D (5 bases). V was cut by 5 bases and J by 6 bases, with 22 bases left in between. This CDR3 is 16 amino acids long. Germline V gene lookup returns CDR1 LNHDA and CDR2 SQIVND (reference sequence). The CDR3 reads CASSPAPMGGGAEAFF. The DNA for the CDR3 is TGTGCCAGTAGTCCGGCCCCAATGGGGGGTGGCGCTGAAGCTTTCTTT.

The V and J genes are TRBV5-1 and TRBJ1-2; TRBD1 matches 10 bases. Germline CDR1 SGHRS, CDR2 YFSETQ. Germline trimming cut 3 bases from V and 8 bases from J; bases unmatched to any gene: 13. This CDR3 has 16 residues. CDR3 region: CASSWEAGQGRDGYTF. The CDR3 DNA follows: TGCGCCAGCAGCTGGGAGGCGGGACAGGGGAGAGACGGCTACACCTTC.

The CDR3 is CASRSRASGNTIYF. The DNA for the CDR3 is TGTGCCAGCAGGAGCAGGGCCTCTGGAAACACCATATATTTT. The chain joins TRBV7-2 to TRBJ1-3; D is possibly TRBD1 (5 bases). V was trimmed by 6 bases and J by 0 bases, leaving 9 bases between them. The CDR3 runs to 14 residues. Germline CDR1 reads SGHTA; CDR2 reads FQGNSA.

The V gene is TRBV7-9, the J gene TRBJ1-4, with 8 bases matching TRBD1. The CDR3 runs to 15 residues. The trim removed 4 bases at V and 7 bases at J, leaving 8 bases unmatched. Germline CDR1 SEHNR, CDR2 FQNEAQ (reference sequence). CDR3 in amino acids: CASSSPGGSGEKLFF. The CDR3 DNA is TGTGCCAGCAGCTCACCAGGGGGCTCGGGTGAAAAACTGTTTTTT.

CDR3 loop: CASSELFGQGLAKNIQYF. The DNA of the CDR3 is TGTGCCAGCAGTGAACTATTTGGGCAGGGCTTAGCCAAAAACATTCAGTACTTC. The V call is TRBV6-1, the J call TRBJ2-4; D perhaps matches TRBD1 (5 bases). The CDR3 loop spans 18 amino acids. CDR1 MNHNS and CDR2 SASEGT come from the germline V gene. Trimming took 2 bases from V and 0 from J, leaving 17 bases between them.

The chain employs TRBV19 and TRBJ2-7; D perhaps matches TRBD2 (5 bases). Germline CDR1 and CDR2: LNHDA and SQIVND (reference sequence). Trimming cost V 3 bases and J 5 bases, with 8 bases left between them. CDR3 length: 12 amino acids. CDR3 protein: CASSMSGDEQYF. The CDR3, as DNA: TGTGCCAGTAGTATGTCCGGGGACGAGCAGTACTTC.

The chain has TRBV2 and TRBJ2-1; D not certain. Deletions cut 4 bases from V and 4 bases from J, with 14 bases between. The germline V gene has CDR1 SNHLY and CDR2 FYNNEI. The CDR3 spans 15 residues. CDR3 sequence reads: CASSVQGLMYNEQFF. In DNA form, the CDR3 reads TGTGCCAGCAGTGTTCAAGGGCTTATGTACAATGAGCAGTTCTTC.

This rearrangement joins TRBV10-3 to TRBJ1-2; D remains unclear. Per the germline V gene, CDR1 is ENHRY and CDR2 is SYGVKD. Trimming cost V 6 bases and J 4 bases, with 18 bases left between them. This CDR3 has 15 residues. The CDR3 here is CAIREGGDPGYGYTF. For the CDR3, the DNA is TGTGCCATCAGGGAAGGTGGGGATCCAGGCTATGGCTACACCTTC.

With regard to this clone: A much larger clone differs by one base, so this may be a read error. The rearrangement links TRBV5-1 to TRBJ2-2, with D unclear. This CDR3 spans 13 amino acids. V lost 0 bases and J lost 7, with 7 bases in between. Germline V CDR1 and CDR2: SGHRS, YFSETQ. The CDR3 protein is CASSLEVVGELFF. The CDR3 bases are TGCGCCAGCAGCTTGGAGGTGGTCGGGGAGCTGTTTTTT. The variable domain in full, completed from reference TRBV5-1 and TRBJ2-2, reads KAGVTQTPRYLIKTRGQQVTLSCSPISGHRSVSWYQQTPGQGLQFLFEYFSETQRNKGNFPGRFSGRQFSNSRSEMNVSTLELGDSALYLCASSLEVVGELFFGEGSRLTVL.

This chain uses TRBV5-4 with TRBJ2-7; tentative D call: TRBD1 (5 bases). Germline V gene data show CDR1 as SGHNT and CDR2 as YYREEE (reference sequence). V lost 0 bases, J lost 6 bases, and 10 bases lay in between. The CDR3 runs 13 residues. This CDR3 reads CASSLAGRVEQYF. In DNA form, the CDR3 reads TGTGCCAGCAGCTTGGCCGGCAGGGTCGAGCAGTACTTC.

In the case of this clone: With a much larger clone just one base away, this may be a read error. This chain connects TRBV29-1 to TRBJ2-1, with D tentatively TRBD2 (6 bases). This CDR3 spans 12 amino acids. The germline gives CDR1 SQVTM, CDR2 ANQGSEA. Deletions cut 8 bases from V and 4 bases from J, with 12 bases between. The CDR3 sequence is CSISSDYNEQFF. The CDR3 bases are TGCAGCATTTCTAGCGATTACAATGAGCAGTTCTTC.

The chain couples TRBV10-3 to TRBJ2-2; TRBD1 aligns across 7 bases. This CDR3 has 14 residues. Germline CDR1 and CDR2: ENHRY and SYGVKD. Trimming cost V 8 bases and J 0 bases; bases outside gene matches: 3. For the CDR3, the DNA is TGTGCCATCCAGCAGGGGGCGAACACCGGGGAGCTGTTTTTT. Its protein is CAIQQGANTGELFF.

The V gene is TRBV18, the J gene TRBJ1-1; 7 bases agree with TRBD1. The V gene's germline CDR1 is KGHSH and CDR2 LQKENI. This CDR3 contains 14 residues. Losses at the gene ends were 6 bases for V and 1 base for J; bases not matched to a gene: 5. The CDR3 DNA reads as TGTGCCAGCTCGCTACAGGGGAAGAACACTGAAGCTTTCTTT. As protein: CASSLQGKNTEAFF. The full variable domain, with the rest looked up from reference TRBV18 and TRBJ1-1, is NAGVMQNPRHLVRRRGQEARLRCSPMKGHSHVYWYRQLPEEGLKFMVYLQKENIIDESGMPKERFSAEFPKEGPSILRIQQVVRGDSAAYFCASSLQGKNTEAFFGQGTRLTVV.

In the case of this clone: Within the sample, other DNA sequences also encode this same CDR3. V is TRBV4-1 and J is TRBJ2-7; D call uncertain. Trimming removed 2 bases from V and 3 bases from J, with 17 bases in between. Looked up from germline, CDR1 is MGHRA and CDR2 is YSYEKL. This CDR3 has 16 amino acids. The CDR3 nucleotides read TGCGCCAGCAGCCAAACGTTAGCCCTTGCGGACTACGAGCAGTACTTC. Amino acids: CASSQTLALADYEQYF.